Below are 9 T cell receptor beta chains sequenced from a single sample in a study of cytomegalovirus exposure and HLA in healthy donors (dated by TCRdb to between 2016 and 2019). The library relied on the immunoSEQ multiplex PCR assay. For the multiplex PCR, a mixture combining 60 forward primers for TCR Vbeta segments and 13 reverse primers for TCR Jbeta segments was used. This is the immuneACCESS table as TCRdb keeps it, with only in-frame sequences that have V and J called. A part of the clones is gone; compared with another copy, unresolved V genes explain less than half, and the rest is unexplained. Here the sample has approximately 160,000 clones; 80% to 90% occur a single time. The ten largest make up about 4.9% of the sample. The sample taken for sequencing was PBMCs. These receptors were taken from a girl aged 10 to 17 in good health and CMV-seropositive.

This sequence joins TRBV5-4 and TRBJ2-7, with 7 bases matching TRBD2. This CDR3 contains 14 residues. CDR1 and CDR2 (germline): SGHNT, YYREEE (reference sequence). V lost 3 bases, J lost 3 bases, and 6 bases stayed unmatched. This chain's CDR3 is CASSWGEGRYEQYF. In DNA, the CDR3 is TGTGCCAGCAGCTGGGGGGAGGGTCGCTACGAGCAGTACTTC.

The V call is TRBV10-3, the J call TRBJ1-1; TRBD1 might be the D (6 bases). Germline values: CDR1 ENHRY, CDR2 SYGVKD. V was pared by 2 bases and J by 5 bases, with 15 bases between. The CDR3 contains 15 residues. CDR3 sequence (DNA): TGTGCCATCAGTGAGATGCCGTCAGGGGCAACTGAAGCTTTCTTT. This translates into CAISEMPSGATEAFF.

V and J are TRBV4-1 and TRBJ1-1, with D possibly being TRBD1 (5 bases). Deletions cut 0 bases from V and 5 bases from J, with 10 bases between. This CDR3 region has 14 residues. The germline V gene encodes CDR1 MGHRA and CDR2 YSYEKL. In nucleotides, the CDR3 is TGCGCCAGCAGCCAAGATACAGGTCGGACTGAAGCTTTCTTT. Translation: CASSQDTGRTEAFF.

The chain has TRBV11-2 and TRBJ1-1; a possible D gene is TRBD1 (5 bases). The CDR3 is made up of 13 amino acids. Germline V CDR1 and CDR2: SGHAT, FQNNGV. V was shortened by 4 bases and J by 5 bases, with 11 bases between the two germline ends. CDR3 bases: TGTGCCAGCAGCTCCGAGCAGGGAACTGAAGCTTTCTTT. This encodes CASSSEQGTEAFF.

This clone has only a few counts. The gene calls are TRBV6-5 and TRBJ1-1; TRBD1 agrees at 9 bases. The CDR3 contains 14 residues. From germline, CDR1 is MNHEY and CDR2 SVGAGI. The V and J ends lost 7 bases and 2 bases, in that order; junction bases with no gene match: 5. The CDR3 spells CASNRGQGNTEAFF. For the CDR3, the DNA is TGTGCCAGCAACAGGGGACAGGGTAACACTGAAGCTTTCTTT.

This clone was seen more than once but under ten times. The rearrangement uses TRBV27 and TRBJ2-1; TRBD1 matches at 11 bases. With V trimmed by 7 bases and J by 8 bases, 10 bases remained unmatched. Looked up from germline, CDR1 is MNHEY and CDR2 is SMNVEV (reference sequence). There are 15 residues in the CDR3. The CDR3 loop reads CASKDRDRGFYEQFF. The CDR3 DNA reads TGTGCCAGCAAGGACCGGGACAGGGGGTTCTATGAGCAGTTCTTC.

The CDR3 is CASGGARDTQYF. In nucleotides, the CDR3 is TGTGCCAGCGGGGGGGCCAGGGATACGCAGTATTTT. V and J are TRBV11-2 and TRBJ2-3; a possible D gene is TRBD2 (7 bases). V was trimmed by 8 bases and J by 6 bases, leaving 12 bases between them. The CDR3 spans 12 residues. Germline V CDR1 and CDR2: SGHAT, FQNNGV.

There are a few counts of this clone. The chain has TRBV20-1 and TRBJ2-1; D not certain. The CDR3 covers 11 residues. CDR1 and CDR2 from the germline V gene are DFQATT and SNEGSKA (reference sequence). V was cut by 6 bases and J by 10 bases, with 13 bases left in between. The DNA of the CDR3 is TGCAGTGCCCTCGTGGAGAACGAGCAGTTCTTC. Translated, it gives CSALVENEQFF.

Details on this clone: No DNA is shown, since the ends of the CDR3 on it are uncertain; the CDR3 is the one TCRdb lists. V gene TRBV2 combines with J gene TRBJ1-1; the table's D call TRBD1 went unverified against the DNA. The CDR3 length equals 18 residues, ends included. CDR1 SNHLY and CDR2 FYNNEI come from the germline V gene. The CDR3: CASVFQGATLKLSFEAFF.